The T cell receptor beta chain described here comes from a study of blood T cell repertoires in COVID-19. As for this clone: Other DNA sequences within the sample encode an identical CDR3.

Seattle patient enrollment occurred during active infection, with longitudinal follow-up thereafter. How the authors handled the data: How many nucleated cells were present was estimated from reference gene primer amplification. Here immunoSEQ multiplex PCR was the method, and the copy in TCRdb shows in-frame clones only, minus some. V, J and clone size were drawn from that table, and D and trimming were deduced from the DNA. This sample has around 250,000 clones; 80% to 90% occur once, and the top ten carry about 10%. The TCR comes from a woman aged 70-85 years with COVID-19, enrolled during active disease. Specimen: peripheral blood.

The CDR3 nucleotides are TGTGCCAGCAGCGTGGGACAGGGGACCTACGAGCAGTACTTC. Amino acids: CASSVGQGTYEQYF. This chain links TRBV9 with TRBJ2-7; TRBD1 aligns across 10 bases. V was pared by 2 bases and J by 2 bases, with 1 base of the junction left unmatched. This CDR3 is 14 amino acids long. The germline V gene encodes CDR1 SGDLS and CDR2 YYNGEE.